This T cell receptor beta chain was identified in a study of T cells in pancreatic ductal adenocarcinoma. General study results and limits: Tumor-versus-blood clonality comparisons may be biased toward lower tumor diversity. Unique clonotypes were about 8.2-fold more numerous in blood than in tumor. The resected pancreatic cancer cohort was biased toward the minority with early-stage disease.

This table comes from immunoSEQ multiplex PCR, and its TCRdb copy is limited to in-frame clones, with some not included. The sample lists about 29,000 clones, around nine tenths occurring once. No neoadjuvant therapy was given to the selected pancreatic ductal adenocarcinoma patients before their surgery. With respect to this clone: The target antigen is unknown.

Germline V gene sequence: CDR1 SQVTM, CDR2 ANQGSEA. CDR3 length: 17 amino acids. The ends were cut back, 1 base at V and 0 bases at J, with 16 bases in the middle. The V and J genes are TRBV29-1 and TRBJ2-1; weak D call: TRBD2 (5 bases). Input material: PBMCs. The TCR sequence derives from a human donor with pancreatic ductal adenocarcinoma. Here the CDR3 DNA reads TGCAGCGTTGAAGGAGGCGGGCCCCCTAGCTCCTACAATGAGCAGTTCTTC. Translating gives CSVEGGGPPSSYNEQFF.